A single sample is the source of the 23 T cell receptor beta chains below, sequenced in a study of Ad26.COV2.S vaccination and SARS-CoV-2 variants. TCRdb's table, derived via immunoSEQ multiplex PCR, lists solely in-frame clones and lacks some. The profile shows 380,000 or so clones, around 82% of them singletons. Treatment denoted: 19 received Ad26.COV2.S at low or high dose, single or two shots; five or six received placebo; per-sample allocation not given. It was on day 63 after the first vaccine or placebo injection that samples were taken. The starting material was peripheral blood, obtained in a trial of Ad26.COV2.S vaccine versus placebo. These receptor sequences come from a person aged 18-60 years who received the Ad26.COV2.S COVID-19 vaccine or a placebo.

The chain couples TRBV3-1 (or the pseudogene TRBV3-2) to TRBJ2-3; D ambiguous. V was trimmed by 4 bases and J by 1 base, leaving 9 bases between them. The CDR3 is 14 amino acids. Germline V CDR1 and CDR2: LGHDT, YNNKEL (reference sequence). CDR3 bases: TGTGCCAGCAGCCTACGAGTCGGCACAGATACGCAGTATTTT. Translation: CASSLRVGTDTQYF.

The chain uses TRBV11-2 and TRBJ1-2, with D perhaps matching TRBD1 (6 bases). This CDR3 region has 12 residues. Trimming cost V 5 bases and J 3 bases, with 7 bases left between them. CDR1 and CDR2 (germline): SGHAT, FQNNGV. The CDR3 loop reads CASSRGHYGYTF. CDR3 DNA: TGTGCCAGCAGCCGGGGGCACTATGGCTACACCTTC.

The chain combines TRBV4-3 with TRBJ1-1; D is uncertain. Germline V gene data show CDR1 as LGHNA and CDR2 as YSLEER. The V end lost 4 bases, the J end lost 0 bases, and 6 bases lay between the germline ends. The CDR3 has 13 amino acids. CDR3 in amino acids: CASSLFLNTEAFF. Written as DNA, the CDR3 is TGCGCCAGCAGCCTCTTTTTGAACACTGAAGCTTTCTTT.

The chain combines TRBV27 with TRBJ2-2; maybe TRBD1 (6 bases). V lost 4 bases and J 6 bases, leaving 18 bases between the germline ends. The CDR3 spans 16 residues. Germline values: CDR1 MNHEY, CDR2 SMNVEV (reference sequence). As DNA, the CDR3 is TGTGCCAGCAGTTCATTGCTTTTACAGGGCCCCGGGGAGCTGTTTTTT. Its protein product is CASSSLLLQGPGELFF.

The chain carries TRBV11-3 and TRBJ2-7; D perhaps matches TRBD1 (6 bases). Germline CDR1 SGHNT, CDR2 YENEEA. Trimming stripped 3 bases from V and 2 bases from J, with 11 bases between. The CDR3 is 14 residues long. CDR3 in amino acids: CASSFGTQAYEQYF. The CDR3 bases are TGTGCCAGCAGCTTTGGGACACAAGCCTACGAGCAGTACTTC.

This clone appeared a few times. This chain connects TRBV7-9 to TRBJ2-7; 12 bases are shared with TRBD1. J gave up 6 bases and V 8 bases, and 11 bases lay outside the gene matches. From germline, CDR1 is SEHNR and CDR2 FQNEAQ (reference sequence). This CDR3 contains 15 residues. The CDR3 is CASEDLGTGGLEQYF. CDR3 bases: TGTGCCAGCGAGGACCTTGGGACAGGGGGCCTCGAGCAGTACTTC.

The rearrangement uses TRBV6-5 and TRBJ2-3; weak D call: TRBD1 (6 bases). Germline CDR1 is MNHEY and CDR2 is SVGAGI. CDR3 length: 15 amino acids. Trimming stripped 2 bases from V and 1 base from J, with 10 bases between. The CDR3 DNA reads as TGTGCCAGCAGTTACCAGGGGCTCGGCACAGATACGCAGTATTTT. This sequence encodes CASSYQGLGTDTQYF.

CDR3 loop: CASSQLGGRTEAFF. The CDR3 coding sequence is TGTGCCAGCAGCCAATTAGGGGGGAGGACTGAAGCTTTCTTT. The V gene is TRBV4-2, the J gene TRBJ1-1; TRBD1 might be the D (6 bases). Trimming took 2 bases from V and 5 from J, leaving 12 bases between them. CDR1 LGHNA and CDR2 YNFKEQ come from the germline V gene. The CDR3 runs to 14 residues.

This chain joins TRBV3-1 (or the pseudogene TRBV3-2) and TRBJ2-1; D is uncertain. CDR3 length equals 15 residues. Germline V gives CDR1 LGHDT, CDR2 YNNKEL (reference sequence). The ends were cut back, 4 bases at V and 0 bases at J, with 10 bases in the middle. The CDR3 DNA follows: TGTGCCAGCAGCCGGTCACTTCCCTCCTACAATGAGCAGTTCTTC. It encodes CASSRSLPSYNEQFF.

This clone was seen more than once but under ten times. The chain carries TRBV27 and TRBJ2-6, with D uncertain. The germline gives CDR1 MNHEY, CDR2 SMNVEV (reference sequence). V lost 3 bases and J 0 bases, leaving 9 bases between the germline ends. The CDR3 has 16 residues. CDR3: CASSFRTLSGANVLTF. Written as DNA, the CDR3 is TGTGCCAGCAGTTTTAGGACGCTCTCTGGGGCCAACGTCCTGACTTTC.

The V call is TRBV12-5, the J call TRBJ2-1, with TRBD1 identical over 8 bases. V gave up 6 bases and J gave up 6 bases; unmatched junction bases: 7. Germline-derived CDR1 and CDR2 are LGHNT and FRNRAP. The length of the CDR3 is 14 residues. The CDR3 sequence is CASGRQGTRNEQFF. Written as DNA, the CDR3 is TGTGCTAGTGGGAGACAGGGGACTCGCAATGAGCAGTTCTTC.

The V call is TRBV19, the J call TRBJ1-5; weak D call: TRBD1 (5 bases). CDR3 size: 16 residues. The germline CDR1 and CDR2 sequences are LNHDA and SQIVND (reference sequence). The V gene lost 4 bases and the J gene lost 3 bases, with 16 bases spanning the gap. CDR3 protein: CASSTGGGAFNQPQHF. The DNA of the CDR3 is TGTGCCAGTAGTACTGGGGGAGGGGCCTTCAATCAGCCCCAGCATTTT.

The chain is built from TRBV7-9 and TRBJ1-1; 7 bases match TRBD1. CDR1 and CDR2 from the germline V gene are SEHNR and FQNEAQ (reference sequence). The ends lost 3 bases at V and 10 bases at J; junction bases unmatched: 8. CDR3 length equals 13 residues. DNA for the CDR3: TGTGCCAGCAGCTTGGGGCCAGGGGGGTCAGCTTTCTTT. Translation gives CASSLGPGGSAFF.

The chain recombines TRBV30 with TRBJ2-5; 7 bases align to TRBD1. The ends lost 1 base at V and 2 bases at J; junction bases unmatched: 10. The CDR3 extends over 16 amino acids. Germline V gene data show CDR1 as GTSNPN and CDR2 as SVGIG (reference sequence). The CDR3 sequence: CAWSGTHRDSQETQYF. CDR3 nucleotide sequence: TGTGCCTGGAGTGGGACGCACCGGGACAGTCAAGAGACCCAGTACTTC.

The CDR3 region has the DNA TGCGCCAGCACCGGACTAGACCAAAACATTCAGTACTTC. Translation: CASTGLDQNIQYF. V and J are TRBV5-1 and TRBJ2-4; 7 nucleotides align to TRBD2. CDR3 length equals 13 residues. Unmatched junction bases numbered 5, after V lost 6 bases and J lost 5 bases. Germline CDR1 and CDR2: SGHRS and YFSETQ.

This clone has only one observation. The chain joins TRBV19 to TRBJ1-6; D unclear. Between the trimmed V and J ends, which lost 3 bases and 3 bases, there was a span of 9 bases. The CDR3 totals 15 residues. CDR1 and CDR2 from the germline V gene are LNHDA and SQIVND (reference sequence). DNA for the CDR3: TGTGCCAGTAGTATCCAGGTCGGCTATAATTCACCCCTCCACTTT. Its translation is CASSIQVGYNSPLHF.

CDR3 region: CASRVAGGLVDTQYF. CDR3 nucleotide sequence: TGTGCCAGCAGGGTAGCGGGGGGGCTCGTGGATACGCAGTATTTT. The chain links TRBV6-5 to TRBJ2-3, with 11 positions matching TRBD2. J lost 6 bases, V lost 6 bases, and 8 bases had no gene match. CDR3 size: 15 residues. Per the germline V gene, CDR1 is MNHEY and CDR2 is SVGAGI.

The rearrangement joins TRBV12-3 or TRBV12-4 to TRBJ2-3, with no clear D. The length of the CDR3 is 12 residues. The V end was cut by 6 bases, the J end by 7 bases, with 11 bases between. CDR3 nucleotides: TGTGCCAGCAGATCCGCGAGATATACGCAGTATTTT. It encodes CASRSARYTQYF.

The chain uses TRBV6-1 and TRBJ2-1; D is tentatively TRBD1 or TRBD2 (5 bases each). V lost 3 bases and J lost 2, with 11 bases in between. Germline-derived CDR1 and CDR2 are MNHNS and SASEGT. This CDR3 spans 15 amino acids. CDR3 coding DNA: TGTGCCAGCAGTGAGTATGGGGGACCCTACAATGAGCAGTTCTTC. Encoded protein: CASSEYGGPYNEQFF.

CDR3 region: CASSLGSGIHTQYF. The CDR3 DNA reads TGTGCCAGCAGTTTAGGTTCAGGTATACATACGCAGTATTTT. The rearrangement uses TRBV28 and TRBJ2-3; D gene uncertain. Germline CDR1 and CDR2: MDHEN and SYDVKM. The CDR3 is 14 amino acids. Between the trimmed V and J ends, which lost 2 bases and 7 bases, there was a span of 13 bases.

The rearrangement links TRBV5-1 to TRBJ2-7, with 9 bases that match TRBD2. Germline CDR1 SGHRS, CDR2 YFSETQ. Germline trimming cut 6 bases from V and 4 bases from J; bases unmatched to any gene: 11. There are 15 residues in the CDR3. The CDR3 DNA reads TGCGCCAGCAACACCCATTCAGCGGGAGGTTACGAGCAGTACTTC. Its translation: CASNTHSAGGYEQYF.

The chain combines TRBV5-4 with TRBJ1-1; 10 bases match TRBD1. CDR3 length: 16 residues. The J segment lost 4 bases and the V segment lost 0 bases, leaving 6 bases of the junction unmatched. Germline values: CDR1 SGHNT, CDR2 YYREEE (reference sequence). The CDR3 DNA follows: TGTGCCAGCAGCTTGGTTCAGTGGGACAGGGGCACTGAAGCTTTCTTT. Translation gives CASSLVQWDRGTEAFF.

The J gene is TRBJ1-1, the V gene TRBV5-1; a possible D gene is TRBD1 (5 bases). The CDR3 loop spans 11 amino acids. The germline gives CDR1 SGHRS, CDR2 YFSETQ. Trimming took 6 bases from V and 9 from J, leaving 12 bases between them. CDR3 amino acids: CASKETAQAFF. CDR3 nucleotides: TGCGCCAGCAAAGAGACAGCCCAAGCTTTCTTT.